The 31 T cell receptor beta chains below all came from one sample that was sequenced in a study of blood T cells in healthy people across ages. The second PCR ran roughly 6 to 11 cycles with a sample-barcoded 5' primer and J-beta primers. TCRdb re-analysed the 5' RACE reads in MiXCR, keeping a single row per CDR3 protein. The sample has 650,000 to 1,000,000 distinct CDR3 sequences; about half are singletons. Sequenced input: blood. The receptors shown here come from a man older than 75 in good health.

The chain is built from TRBV3-1 and TRBJ2-1; D gene uncertain. CDR3 length equals 11 residues. V was cut by 5 bases and J by 8 bases, with 7 bases left in between. Germline-derived CDR1 and CDR2 are LGHDT and YNNKEL (reference sequence). Here the CDR3 reads CASSKTDEQFF. In nucleotides, the CDR3 is TGTGCCAGCAGCAAAACTGATGAGCAGTTCTTC.

The chain recombines TRBV2 with TRBJ1-5; tentative D call: TRBD1 (6 bases). CDR3 length equals 14 residues. The V gene's germline CDR1 is SNHLY and CDR2 FYNNEI. The germline V and J ends were trimmed by 3 bases and 3 bases, with 9 bases remaining between them. CDR3 nucleotides: TGTGCCAGCAGTGAGCGGACAGCCAATCAGCCCCAGCATTTT. It is translated as CASSERTANQPQHF.

This clonotype was counted between two and nine times. This rearrangement joins TRBV6-2 or TRBV6-3 to TRBJ2-5; D is unclear. The CDR3 runs 15 residues. CDR1 MNHEY and CDR2 SVGEGT come from the germline V gene. V lost 6 bases and J lost 2, with 16 bases in between. The CDR3 loop reads CASSYHPDGQETQYF. The CDR3 coding sequence is TGTGCCAGCAGCTACCACCCGGACGGGCAAGAGACCCAGTACTTC.

The chain employs TRBV12-3 or TRBV12-4 and TRBJ1-5, with D uncertain. CDR3 size: 14 residues. Between the trimmed V and J ends, which lost 1 base and 1 base, there was a span of 5 bases. This CDR3 reads CASSLVQSNQPQHF. Written as DNA, the CDR3 is TGTGCCAGCAGTTTAGTACAGAGCAATCAGCCCCAGCATTTT.

This clonotype was counted at least ten times. This rearrangement joins TRBV15 to TRBJ2-3, with D possibly TRBD2 on 5 matching bases. Trimming took 0 bases from V and 3 from J, leaving 22 bases between them. This CDR3 spans 19 amino acids. Germline V CDR1 and CDR2: LNHNV, YYDKDF (reference sequence). The CDR3 nucleotides are TGTGCCACCAGCAGAGATGAGGGCTTTATCGGGAATTCGACAGATACGCAGTATTTT. Amino acid sequence: CATSRDEGFIGNSTDTQYF.

The chain carries TRBV30 and TRBJ2-5, with no clear D. Germline V lookup: CDR1 GTSNPN, CDR2 SVGIG (reference sequence). This CDR3 comprises 13 residues. Trimming pared 0 bases from V and 0 bases from J, leaving 5 bases between. The CDR3 is CAWSVRNQETQYF. Written as DNA, the CDR3 is TGTGCCTGGAGTGTCCGGAACCAAGAGACCCAGTACTTC.

This chain links TRBV14 with TRBJ2-7; 12 bases are shared with TRBD2. After removal of 1 base from V and 7 bases from J, the junction contained 5 bases not matched to a gene. Per the germline V gene, CDR1 is SGHDN and CDR2 is FVKESK. The CDR3 is 15 amino acids. The CDR3 DNA reads as TGTGCCAGCAGCCAAGGGGCTAGCGGGAGGGATGAGCAGTACTTC. This translates into CASSQGASGRDEQYF.

V and J are TRBV5-1 and TRBJ2-1; D is unresolved. In germline, CDR1 is SGHRS, CDR2 YFSETQ. V was shortened by 5 bases and J by 8 bases, with 14 bases between the two germline ends. This CDR3 has 13 residues. CDR3 region: CASSPYSLDEQFF. The CDR3, as DNA: TGCGCCAGCAGTCCGTATAGCCTCGATGAGCAGTTCTTC.

This CDR3 is CASSYESNTEAFF. Written as DNA, the CDR3 is TGTGCCAGCAGCTACGAGAGCAACACTGAAGCTTTCTTT. V usage is TRBV13 and J usage is TRBJ1-1; D not resolved. V was cut by 4 bases and J by 2 bases, with 8 bases left in between. CDR3 length: 13 residues. The germline V gene has CDR1 PRHDT and CDR2 FYEKMQ (reference sequence).

The V call is TRBV6-2 or TRBV6-3, the J call TRBJ2-3; D perhaps matches TRBD2 (6 bases). Germline V CDR1 and CDR2: MNHEY, SVGEGT. CDR3 length equals 15 residues. The ends were cut back, 7 bases at V and 9 bases at J, with 23 bases in the middle. CDR3: CASTPTRRGFDTQYF. In DNA, the CDR3 is TGTGCCAGCACTCCGACCAGGCGGGGCTTCGACACGCAGTATTTT.

Worth noting for this clonotype: Possible read error: a much larger clone is one base away. This chain uses TRBV10-3 with TRBJ2-7; D is uncertain. The DNA end favors TRBJ2-5, so the J call may be wrong. In germline, CDR1 is ENHRY, CDR2 SYGVKD. The CDR3 totals 11 residues. CDR3 protein: CAISVRETQYF. The CDR3 region has the DNA TGTGCCATCAGTGTGAGGGAGACCCAGTACTTC.

In regard to this clonotype: This sequence may be a read error, since a much larger clone differs from it by one base. For the CDR3, the DNA is TGCGCCAGCAGCTTAAGGGGACAGCAGCACGAGCAGTACTTC. This gives the protein CASSLRGQQHEQYF. The chain employs TRBV5-1 and TRBJ2-7; TRBD1 matches at 7 bases. The CDR3 sequence is 14 residues long. The V gene's germline CDR1 is SGHRS and CDR2 YFSETQ. Unmatched junction bases numbered 7, after V lost 2 bases and J lost 5 bases.

This clonotype was found a few times. The rearrangement links TRBV27 to TRBJ2-5; 7 bases are a match to TRBD1. The CDR3 consists of 16 residues. Germline assignment: CDR1 MNHEY and CDR2 SMNVEV (reference sequence). V trimming: 3 bases; J trimming: 6 bases; junction bases outside the gene matches: 13. This CDR3 reads CASSLATGAPFKTQYF. The CDR3 nucleotides read TGTGCCAGCAGTTTGGCTACAGGGGCGCCCTTTAAGACCCAGTACTTC.

This clonotype was found once. The chain links TRBV12-3 or TRBV12-4 to TRBJ2-4; 8 bases fit TRBD2. The DNA end lines up better with TRBJ2-5; the J call may be wrong. The CDR3 covers 16 residues. Here the CDR3 reads CASSFDSLAEQETQYF. The CDR3 DNA sequence: TGTGCCAGCAGTTTCGACTCACTAGCGGAGCAAGAGACCCAGTACTTC.

The chain employs TRBV7-2 and TRBJ2-5, with 12 bases identical to TRBD2. The J call may be faulty, since TRBJ2-7 better matches the DNA end. This CDR3 spans 18 amino acids. CDR1 is SGHTA and CDR2 is FQGNSA in the germline V gene. The CDR3 DNA sequence: TGTGCCAGCAGCTTAGATTTCCGGGGACTAGCGGGCTCCTACGAGCAGTACTTC. It is translated as CASSLDFRGLAGSYEQYF.

The V gene is TRBV5-6, the J gene TRBJ2-1, with D perhaps matching TRBD2 (5 bases). Germline-derived CDR1 and CDR2 are SGHDT and YYEEEE. With 6 bases removed from V and 4 bases from J, the gap between germline ends came to 23 bases. This CDR3 is built from 17 residues. The CDR3 reads CASNREGDLMRYNEQFF. CDR3 nucleotides: TGTGCCAGCAACCGTGAGGGTGACTTAATGAGGTACAATGAGCAGTTCTTC.

The chain carries TRBV27 and TRBJ1-2, with D perhaps matching TRBD1 (5 bases). The germline gives CDR1 MNHEY, CDR2 SMNVEV (reference sequence). The CDR3 is 16 amino acids. Trimming removed 1 base from V and 3 bases from J, with 15 bases in between. Written as DNA, the CDR3 is TGTGCCAGCAGTTTATACAAGGGGCAGCCCGACTATGGCTACACCTTC. Protein sequence: CASSLYKGQPDYGYTF.

This clonotype was recorded only once. For the CDR3, the DNA is TGCAGCGTTGACGGAGAATGGGGCGGGGAGACCCAGTACTTC. This sequence encodes CSVDGEWGGETQYF. The chain combines TRBV29-1 with TRBJ2-7, with D perhaps given as TRBD1 or TRBD2 (5 bases each). The end of the DNA is better explained by TRBJ2-5, so the J call may be wrong. Germline V gene sequence: CDR1 SQVTM, CDR2 ANQGSEA. This CDR3 has 14 amino acids.

V is TRBV20-1 and J is TRBJ2-1, with D tentatively TRBD1 (5 bases). CDR3 size: 13 residues. The V and J ends lost 3 bases and 5 bases respectively, with 11 bases between them. Germline loops: CDR1 DFQATT, CDR2 SNEGSKA (reference sequence). The CDR3 DNA sequence: TGCAGTGCTAGGCAGACAGTGGACAATGAGCAGTTCTTC. It codes for CSARQTVDNEQFF.

With respect to this clonotype: A much larger clone differs from this one at a single base, so this may be a read error. The rearrangement uses TRBV7-2 and TRBJ2-7, with 7 nucleotides matching TRBD1. Germline assignment: CDR1 SGHTA and CDR2 FQGNSA. There are 14 residues in the CDR3. CDR3 amino acids: CVSSFWTGDYEQYF. In DNA, the CDR3 is TGTGTCAGCAGCTTTTGGACAGGTGACTACGAGCAGTACTTC.

This sequence joins TRBV28 and TRBJ1-5, with 7 bases aligning to TRBD1. There are 14 residues in the CDR3. V dropped 7 bases and J dropped 5; count of bases not matched to a gene: 8. The germline V gene has CDR1 MDHEN and CDR2 SYDVKM. Written as DNA, the CDR3 is TGTGCCAGCACCTTAGGGGACAGATATCAGCCCCAGCATTTT. Its translation: CASTLGDRYQPQHF.

The V call is TRBV15, the J call TRBJ2-7; 11 positions match TRBD1. Germline CDR1 reads LNHNV; CDR2 reads YYDKDF (reference sequence). After removal of 5 bases from V and 7 bases from J, the junction contained 13 bases not matched to a gene. The CDR3 is 16 residues long. DNA for the CDR3: TGTGCCACCAGCCCGTGGGTAGGACAGGGGGCTGGTGAGCAGTACTTC. Translation: CATSPWVGQGAGEQYF.

This clonotype was counted between two and nine times. This chain uses TRBV11-1 with TRBJ2-5, with a tentative D call TRBD2 (6 bases). The CDR3 is made up of 14 amino acids. The V end was cut by 4 bases, the J end by 1 base, with 10 bases between. Germline V CDR1 and CDR2: SGHAT, FQDESV (reference sequence). The CDR3 DNA follows: TGTGCCAGCAGCTCTCGGGACTTCCAAGAGACCCAGTACTTC. Its protein product is CASSSRDFQETQYF.

The V and J genes are TRBV11-2 and TRBJ2-7; unclear D gene. The V gene lost 8 bases and the J gene lost 0 bases, with 17 bases spanning the gap. The V gene's germline CDR1 is SGHAT and CDR2 FQNNGV. The CDR3 spans 15 residues. CDR3 DNA sequence: TGTGCCAGCCGGTTGAACCGCGACGTCTCCTACGAGCAGTACTTC. Translation: CASRLNRDVSYEQYF.

In its sample, this clonotype was seen once. The V and J genes are TRBV29-1 and TRBJ1-1; no clear D gene. There are 12 residues in the CDR3. Germline CDR1 SQVTM, CDR2 ANQGSEA. Trimming cost V 6 bases and J 1 base, with 9 bases left between them. This CDR3 is CSVVVTNTEAFF. For the CDR3, the DNA is TGCAGCGTCGTCGTAACGAACACTGAAGCTTTCTTT.

The CDR3 here is CASSLGPRSTGELFF. In DNA, the CDR3 is TGCGCCAGCAGCTTGGGCCCTAGAAGCACCGGGGAGCTGTTTTTT. The chain has TRBV5-1 and TRBJ2-2; D uncertain. CDR1 is SGHRS, CDR2 YFSETQ, per germline. The CDR3 contains 15 residues. V was clipped by 0 bases and J by 4 bases, with 10 bases between them.

This clonotype was picked up many times. CDR3 amino acids: CASSLYTATGGPGNEQFF. The CDR3 DNA reads as TGTGCCAGCAGCCTATACACGGCGACGGGAGGGCCGGGGAATGAGCAGTTCTTC. This chain links TRBV4-2 with TRBJ2-1; 8 nucleotides match TRBD2. J lost 7 bases, V lost 4 bases, and 18 bases had no gene match. CDR1 is LGHNA, CDR2 YNFKEQ, per germline. This CDR3 is built from 18 residues.

The chain carries TRBV29-1 and TRBJ2-1, with 10 bases aligning to TRBD2. Germline V gene data show CDR1 as SQVTM and CDR2 as ANQGSEA. CDR3 size: 16 residues. V was clipped by 1 base and J by 6 bases; unmatched bases: 9. The CDR3 is CSVEVFTSGNGNEQFF. For the CDR3, the DNA is TGCAGCGTTGAAGTTTTCACTAGCGGGAACGGCAATGAGCAGTTCTTC.

This clonotype was counted once. This chain joins TRBV9 and TRBJ2-7; perhaps TRBD1 as D (6 bases). Between the trimmed V and J ends, which lost 3 bases and 1 base, there was a span of 14 bases. The germline gives CDR1 SGDLS, CDR2 YYNGEE. This CDR3 is built from 15 residues. CDR3 nucleotide sequence: TGTGCCAGCAGCGGAGGACAGTCCGGATCCTACGAGCAGTACTTC. Translating it yields CASSGGQSGSYEQYF.

Ten or more counts support this clonotype. The chain couples TRBV9 to TRBJ2-1, with D uncertain. The CDR3 contains 14 residues. Trimming took off 3 bases at V and 6 bases at J, with 13 bases between the two ends. Germline V gene lookup returns CDR1 SGDLS and CDR2 YYNGEE. The CDR3: CASSAQPDFNEQFF. DNA for the CDR3: TGTGCCAGCAGCGCGCAACCAGACTTCAATGAGCAGTTCTTC.

The genes are TRBV6-6 and TRBJ2-3; D not resolved. Trimming shortened V by 6 bases and J by 2 bases, and 6 bases separated the two germline ends. This CDR3 is built from 12 residues. From germline, CDR1 is MNHNY and CDR2 SVGAGI (reference sequence). The CDR3 DNA sequence: TGTGCCAGCAGGAAATACACAGATACGCAGTATTTT. Its translation: CASRKYTDTQYF.